The 19 T cell receptor beta chains in this list originate from one sample, sequenced in a study of OX40 agonist ivuxolimab in advanced cancers. Sequenced by immunoSEQ multiplex PCR; TCRdb stores in-frame clones only, minus some. The data hold about 100,000 clones, with about 91% observed a single time. The sequences come from CD4+ or CD8+ T cells sorted from blood, collected in a trial of the OX40 agonist ivuxolimab. Receptor source: an adult with an advanced solid tumor such as melanoma, head and neck, liver or kidney cancer.

The genes are TRBV11-2 and TRBJ1-4, with a possible D match to TRBD1 (5 bases). Trimming cost V 2 bases and J 8 bases, with 15 bases left between them. Per the germline V gene, CDR1 is SGHAT and CDR2 is FQNNGV. The CDR3 consists of 15 residues. This CDR3 is CASSLWAGREEKLFF. CDR3 nucleotides: TGTGCCAGCAGCTTATGGGCAGGGAGGGAGGAAAAACTGTTTTTT.

V is TRBV4-2 and J is TRBJ1-2, with D perhaps matching TRBD1 (6 bases). This CDR3 region has 17 residues. Germline loops: CDR1 LGHNA, CDR2 YNFKEQ. Trimming shortened V by 1 base and J by 2 bases, and 17 bases separated the two germline ends. The CDR3 loop reads CASSQAGGQNKNYGYTF. The CDR3 DNA follows: TGTGCCAGCAGCCAAGCCGGCGGACAGAACAAAAACTATGGCTACACCTTC.

The CDR3 sequence: CATADRGRLEETQYF. Written as DNA, the CDR3 is TGTGCCACCGCGGACAGGGGGCGGCTAGAAGAGACCCAGTACTTC. The chain links TRBV19 to TRBJ2-5; TRBD1 agrees at 11 bases. The CDR3 spans 15 residues. Losses at the gene ends were 10 bases for V and 3 bases for J; bases not matched to a gene: 10. Germline loops: CDR1 LNHDA, CDR2 SQIVND (reference sequence).

The chain links TRBV19 to TRBJ2-5, with 14 nucleotides matching TRBD2. Losses at the gene ends were 7 bases for V and 3 bases for J; bases not matched to a gene: 4. Looked up from germline, CDR1 is LNHDA and CDR2 is SQIVND (reference sequence). This CDR3 has 15 amino acids. For the CDR3, the DNA is TGTGCCAGTACATCGACTAGCGGGAGGGAAGAGACCCAGTACTTC. This translates into CASTSTSGREETQYF.

J is TRBJ1-5 and V is TRBV6-5; TRBD1 matches at 9 bases. There are 14 residues in the CDR3. V shed 6 bases and J 4 bases; nucleotides not matched to a gene: 4. CDR1 is MNHEY, CDR2 SVGAGI, per germline. This chain's CDR3 is CASSKQGANQPQHF. The CDR3 coding sequence is TGTGCCAGCAGCAAACAGGGGGCGAATCAGCCCCAGCATTTT.

As DNA, the CDR3 is TGTGCCAGCAGCGCCGGGAGTAGAGGGGGAAACGAGCAGTACTTC. Translation: CASSAGSRGGNEQYF. The V gene is TRBV7-9, the J gene TRBJ2-7; D may correspond to TRBD1 or TRBD2 (6 bases each). Trimming removed 5 bases from V and 5 bases from J, with 19 bases in between. The germline CDR1 and CDR2 sequences are SEHNR and FQNEAQ (reference sequence). The CDR3 covers 15 residues.

The DNA for the CDR3 is TGTGCCAGTAGTATCGTTGCGAATGTCGCTTTCTTT. Translation: CASSIVANVAFF. The rearrangement joins TRBV19 to TRBJ1-1; D unresolved. The CDR3 length is 12 residues. V lost 3 bases to trimming and J lost 11 bases, with 13 bases between them. Germline assignment: CDR1 LNHDA and CDR2 SQIVND (reference sequence).

The genes are TRBV4-1 and TRBJ2-5; 7 bases map to TRBD2. The CDR3 has 15 residues. V lost 1 base to trimming and J lost 4 bases; unmatched junction nucleotides: 6. Germline CDR1 reads MGHRA; CDR2 reads YSYEKL. The CDR3 coding sequence is TGCGCCAGCAGCCAAGGGGCGGGAGTGGGAGAGACCCAGTACTTC. This sequence encodes CASSQGAGVGETQYF.

This chain links TRBV25-1 with TRBJ1-2; D ambiguous. Trimming stripped 5 bases from V and 5 bases from J, with 12 bases between. The germline V gene has CDR1 MGHDK and CDR2 SYGVNS. The CDR3 runs 13 residues. The CDR3, as DNA: TGTGCCAGCAGTTTGGCAGGATTATATGGCTACACCTTC. Its protein is CASSLAGLYGYTF.

The sample holds one count of this clone. V gene TRBV27 combines with J gene TRBJ2-5, with 7 bases lining up with TRBD1. CDR3 length equals 16 residues. Germline CDR1 MNHEY, CDR2 SMNVEV (reference sequence). The V gene end was trimmed by 5 bases and the J gene end by 4 bases; junction bases not matched to a gene: 13. The CDR3 DNA follows: TGTGCCAGCAGTCCCATGCGAGGACAGGAGGCAGAGACCCAGTACTTC. It codes for CASSPMRGQEAETQYF.

The CDR3 DNA follows: TGTGCCAGCAGTTGGGGGGGGTCTGGCTACACCTTC. It codes for CASSWGGSGYTF. This chain uses TRBV6-5 with TRBJ1-2, with D maybe TRBD1 (5 bases). CDR3 length equals 12 residues. Trimming removed 4 bases at V and 7 bases at J, with 10 bases between. The germline CDR1 and CDR2 sequences are MNHEY and SVGAGI.

The chain recombines TRBV6-5 with TRBJ1-5, with D maybe TRBD1 (5 bases). The germline V and J ends were trimmed by 6 bases and 1 base, with 7 bases remaining between them. The CDR3 is 13 residues long. Looked up from germline, CDR1 is MNHEY and CDR2 is SVGAGI. CDR3 bases: TGTGCCAGCAGGGAGGGGAGCAATCAGCCCCAGCATTTT. It translates to CASREGSNQPQHF.

The genes are TRBV5-1 and TRBJ2-2, with D unresolved. With 4 bases removed from V and 4 bases from J, the gap between germline ends came to 5 bases. This CDR3 spans 12 amino acids. Germline lookup yields CDR1 SGHRS and CDR2 YFSETQ. The CDR3 loop is CASSLTTGELFF. The CDR3 coding sequence is TGCGCCAGCAGCCTAACCACCGGGGAGCTGTTTTTT. Combining the CDR3 with reference TRBV5-1 and TRBJ2-2 gives the whole variable domain KAGVTQTPRYLIKTRGQQVTLSCSPISGHRSVSWYQQTPGQGLQFLFEYFSETQRNKGNFPGRFSGRQFSNSRSEMNVSTLELGDSALYLCASSLTTGELFFGEGSRLTVL.

The rearrangement joins TRBV6-5 to TRBJ2-5, with TRBD1 matching 8 bases. The J segment lost 2 bases and the V segment lost 6 bases, leaving 5 bases of the junction unmatched. Looked up from germline, CDR1 is MNHEY and CDR2 is SVGAGI. There are 14 residues in the CDR3. In DNA form, the CDR3 reads TGTGCCAGCAGACGACAGGGGCTACAAGAGACCCAGTACTTC. Amino acid sequence: CASRRQGLQETQYF.

The chain couples TRBV5-1 to TRBJ2-1; D is perhaps TRBD1 (7 bases). This CDR3 region has 19 residues. V was clipped by 0 bases and J by 4 bases, with 23 bases between them. From germline, CDR1 is SGHRS and CDR2 YFSETQ. The CDR3 region has the DNA TGCGCCAGCAGCTTGGACCTACCTTGGGACAGAGGGGGGTACAATGAGCAGTTCTTC. Translation: CASSLDLPWDRGGYNEQFF.

This sequence joins TRBV10-1 and TRBJ2-3; a weak D match, TRBD2 (7 bases). The germline V and J ends were trimmed by 6 bases and 2 bases, with 33 bases remaining between them. CDR3 length: 21 residues. Germline V gives CDR1 WNHNN, CDR2 SYGVQD (reference sequence). The CDR3, as DNA: TGCGCCAGCAGACGCGTTGGGGGCGGAGCGGGAACCAGAAATCACACAGATACGCAGTATTTT. Translation gives CASRRVGGGAGTRNHTDTQYF.

The gene calls are TRBV10-3 and TRBJ1-3; D might be TRBD1 (6 bases). The CDR3 totals 14 residues. Trimming removed 10 bases at V and 0 bases at J, with 13 bases between. Germline V gene lookup returns CDR1 ENHRY and CDR2 SYGVKD. In nucleotides, the CDR3 is TGTGCCAGCAAGCAGGGGAGCTCTGGAAACACCATATATTTT. The encoded protein is CASKQGSSGNTIYF.

This chain connects TRBV30 to TRBJ2-7, with a tentative D call TRBD1 (6 bases). The germline V and J ends were trimmed by 6 bases and 0 bases, with 12 bases remaining between them. Germline V CDR1 and CDR2: GTSNPN, SVGIG (reference sequence). This CDR3 is 13 amino acids long. The DNA of the CDR3 is TGTGCCTGTGGAGGACAGAACTCCTACGAGCAGTACTTC. Translation gives CACGGQNSYEQYF. The whole variable domain, remainder taken from reference TRBV30 and TRBJ2-7, is SQTIHQWPATLVQPVGSPLSLECTVEGTSNPNLYWYRQAAGRGLQLLFYSVGIGQISSEVPQNLSASRPQDRQFILSSKKLLLSDSGFYLCACGGQNSYEQYFGPGTRLTVT.

V and J are TRBV7-2 and TRBJ1-1; D gene ambiguous. From germline, CDR1 is SGHTA and CDR2 FQGNSA. The V end lost 1 base, the J end lost 3 bases, and 6 bases lay between the germline ends. This CDR3 spans 13 amino acids. The DNA for the CDR3 is TGTGCCAGCAGCTTAGATCGAGACACTGAAGCTTTCTTT. It encodes CASSLDRDTEAFF.